A selection of T cell receptor beta chains follows, all from one sample in a study of CD8 T cells in ankylosing spondylitis. MiXCR, run by TCRdb on the 5' RACE reads, gives a single entry per CDR3 protein. The sample consists of 270,000 or so distinct CDR3 sequences, about 18% of them appearing once. Sequenced input: blood, either unsorted or a sorted T cell fraction (not recorded which). The receptors stem from a male donor with ankylosing spondylitis or in good health (not recorded which). CDR3s include the opening cysteine and the closing phenylalanine or tryptophan. Rows give clone size only sometimes, using once, few, many, or a class for an expanded clone.

v_call,clone_size,cdr3_aa
TRBV29-1,few,CSVEDNTYEQYF
TRBV20-1,few,CSAPMETGYNEQFF
TRBV12-3/TRBV12-4,NA,CASTPLGQFIYGYTF
TRBV9,NA,CASSSTGGDTEAFF
TRBV4-2,NA,CASSQETGDGSYGYTF
TRBV29-1,few,CSSWVQGNGYTF
TRBV4-1,many,CASSQDPYTRRETQYF
TRBV29-1,few,CSVSGGQMNTEAFF
TRBV6-2/TRBV6-3,many,CASSEAFTSGLSRNEQFF
TRBV20-1,NA,CSAVGLAATYEQYF
TRBV12-3/TRBV12-4,few,CASSPPVKPARESGELFF
TRBV6-1,few,CASSNTGASGANVLTF
TRBV29-1,NA,CSVELGSSYNEQFF
TRBV5-5,NA,CASRPFGDTQYF
TRBV7-9,NA,CASSPQGASYNEQFF
TRBV15,NA,CATSPQGVMNTEAFF
TRBV11-2,NA,CASSLVLGEYYEQYF
TRBV2,many,CASRQATNTEAFF
TRBV27,few,CASSPLAGAGETQYF
TRBV13,few,CASSFSGSGHNEQFF
TRBV5-6,NA,CASSLELGLFSYEQYF
TRBV29-1,NA,CSAYGGPSAMFNEQFF
TRBV27,once,CASSGTTGWRTEAFF
TRBV6-5,few,CASSYGLGAEQPQHF
TRBV4-3,few,CASSPRTGDNQPQHF
TRBV27,few,CASTSRVGYEQYF
TRBV5-1,NA,CASSLLQGADTQYF
TRBV7-9,NA,CASSRAVLAGGTDTQYF
TRBV12-3/TRBV12-4,few,CASSLTGGTGELFF
TRBV29-1,NA,CSVVLAGVVTDTQYF
TRBV27,many,CASSPTGYQETQYF
TRBV4-1,few,CASSQGSLAGAYEQYF
TRBV4-1,many,CASSQLREKAEAFF
TRBV10-3,NA,CAISDPDRAAEKLFF
TRBV10-3,NA,CAISGISPYNSPLHF
TRBV12-3/TRBV12-4,NA,CASDRVLGNTIYF
TRBV29-1,NA,CSGVPGTGPHTQYF
TRBV20-1,few,CSARTLGTYNEQFF
TRBV9,few,CASSVATTDNEQFF
TRBV5-1,NA,CASSSGQGDLDTQYF
TRBV29-1,many,CSAASGTAYEQYF
TRBV5-1,NA,CASSHNQVLRDGYTF
TRBV20-1,few,CSARDRTGTASYEQYF
TRBV12-3/TRBV12-4,few,CASSFRGVTREKLFF
TRBV15,many,CATSSDSYSYEQYF